The entry below gives a single T cell receptor beta chain sequence along with its context. Original processing notes: Amplification of reference gene primers was used by the study to estimate nucleated cell counts. Some clones are missing from TCRdb's copy, which holds only in-frame ones; the method was immunoSEQ multiplex PCR. The DNA was the basis for D and trimming; V, J and clone size are from that table. The sample lists about 350,000 clones; about nine tenths were seen once. These data belong to a study of blood T cell repertoires in COVID-19. Patients of the Seattle cohort, enrolled during active infection, were followed longitudinally. Losses at the gene ends were 6 bases for V and 4 bases for J; bases not matched to a gene: 7. CDR1 SGHTA and CDR2 FQGNSA come from the germline V gene. CDR3 length equals 17 residues.

This TCR derives from a woman in her 70s with COVID-19, enrolled during active disease. Sample: peripheral blood. The chain carries TRBV7-2 and TRBJ2-3; TRBD2 matches 16 bases. For the CDR3, the DNA is TGTGCCAGCAGTATAGCCGGGACTAGCGGGGGGGCAGATACGCAGTATTTT. Its protein is CASSIAGTSGGADTQYF.